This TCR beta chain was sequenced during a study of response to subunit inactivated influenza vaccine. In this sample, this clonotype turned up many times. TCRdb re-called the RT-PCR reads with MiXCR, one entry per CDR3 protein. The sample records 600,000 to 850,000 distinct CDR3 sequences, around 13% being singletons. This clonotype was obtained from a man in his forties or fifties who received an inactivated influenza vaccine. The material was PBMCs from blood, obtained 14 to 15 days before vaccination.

CDR3 protein: CASSQDLYRSSYNEQFF. The CDR3 DNA follows: TGCGCCAGCAGCCAAGATCTTTACCGGAGCTCCTACAATGAGCAGTTCTTC. The chain combines TRBV4-3 with TRBJ2-1; no clear D gene. Deletions cut 0 bases from V and 0 bases from J, with 12 bases between. CDR1 and CDR2 from the germline V gene are LGHNA and YSLEER. This CDR3 spans 17 amino acids.